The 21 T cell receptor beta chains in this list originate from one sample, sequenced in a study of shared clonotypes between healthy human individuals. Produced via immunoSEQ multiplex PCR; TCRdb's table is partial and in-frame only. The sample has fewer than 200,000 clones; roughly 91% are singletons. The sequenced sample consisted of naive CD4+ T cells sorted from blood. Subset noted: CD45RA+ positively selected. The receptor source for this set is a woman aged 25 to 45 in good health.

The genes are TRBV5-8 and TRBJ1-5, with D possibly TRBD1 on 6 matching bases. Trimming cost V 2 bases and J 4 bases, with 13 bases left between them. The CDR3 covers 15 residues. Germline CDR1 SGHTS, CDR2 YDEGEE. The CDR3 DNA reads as TGTGCCAGCAGCTTTTACGGACAGAAGAATCAGCCCCAGCATTTT. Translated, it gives CASSFYGQKNQPQHF.

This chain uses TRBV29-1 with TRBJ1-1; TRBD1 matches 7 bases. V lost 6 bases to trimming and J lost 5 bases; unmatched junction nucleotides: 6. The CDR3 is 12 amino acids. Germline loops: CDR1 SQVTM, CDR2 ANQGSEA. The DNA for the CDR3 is TGCAGCGTCCTGCAGGGGGTGACTGAAGCTTTCTTT. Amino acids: CSVLQGVTEAFF.

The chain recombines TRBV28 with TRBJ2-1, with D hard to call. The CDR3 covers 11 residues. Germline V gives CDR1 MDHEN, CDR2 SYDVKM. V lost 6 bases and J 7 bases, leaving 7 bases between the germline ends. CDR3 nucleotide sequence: TGTGCCAGCAGCCCCCGGAATGAGCAGTTCTTC. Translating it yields CASSPRNEQFF.

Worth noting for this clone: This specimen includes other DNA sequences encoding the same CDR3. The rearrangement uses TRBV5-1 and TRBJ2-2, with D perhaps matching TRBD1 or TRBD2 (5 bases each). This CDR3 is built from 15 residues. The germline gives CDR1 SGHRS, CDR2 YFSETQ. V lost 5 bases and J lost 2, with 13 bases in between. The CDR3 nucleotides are TGCGCCAGCAGTTCCGGGACGGGCAACACCGGGGAGCTGTTTTTT. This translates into CASSSGTGNTGELFF.

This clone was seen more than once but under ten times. This CDR3 is CASSKLRLDQYEQYF. The DNA of the CDR3 is TGTGCCAGCAGCAAATTAAGGCTAGATCAGTACGAGCAGTACTTC. This chain connects TRBV21-1 to TRBJ2-7; the tabulated D call, TRBD2, remains unverified against the DNA. TRBV21-1 is classified as a pseudogene. There are 15 residues in the CDR3.

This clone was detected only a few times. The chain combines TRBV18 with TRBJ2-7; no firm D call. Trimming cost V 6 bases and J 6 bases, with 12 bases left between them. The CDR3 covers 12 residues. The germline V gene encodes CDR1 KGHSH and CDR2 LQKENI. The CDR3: CASSYDSLEQYF. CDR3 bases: TGTGCCAGCTCCTACGACTCCCTCGAGCAGTACTTC.

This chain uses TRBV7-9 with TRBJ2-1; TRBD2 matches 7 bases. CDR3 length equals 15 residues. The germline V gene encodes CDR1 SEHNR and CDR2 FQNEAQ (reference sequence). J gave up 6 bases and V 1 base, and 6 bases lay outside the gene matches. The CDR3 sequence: CASSLDLPGGNEQFF. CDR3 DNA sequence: TGTGCCAGCAGCTTAGATCTTCCGGGGGGCAATGAGCAGTTCTTC.

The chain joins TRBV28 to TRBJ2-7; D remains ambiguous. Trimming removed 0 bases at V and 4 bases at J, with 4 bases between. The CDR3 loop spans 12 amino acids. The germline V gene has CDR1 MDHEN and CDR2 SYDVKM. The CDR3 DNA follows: TGTGCCAGCAGTTTATGGGGATACGAGCAGTACTTC. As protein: CASSLWGYEQYF.

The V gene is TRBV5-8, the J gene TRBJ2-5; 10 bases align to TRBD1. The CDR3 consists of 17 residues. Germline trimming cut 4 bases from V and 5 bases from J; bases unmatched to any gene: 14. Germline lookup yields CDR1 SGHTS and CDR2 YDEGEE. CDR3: CASSVGTGDKFGETQYF. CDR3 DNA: TGTGCCAGCAGCGTGGGGACAGGGGACAAATTCGGGGAGACCCAGTACTTC.

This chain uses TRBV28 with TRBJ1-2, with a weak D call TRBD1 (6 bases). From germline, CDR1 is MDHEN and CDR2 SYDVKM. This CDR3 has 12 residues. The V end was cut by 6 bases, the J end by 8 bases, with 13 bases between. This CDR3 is CASRINRDGYTF. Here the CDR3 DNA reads TGTGCCAGCAGGATAAACAGGGACGGCTACACCTTC.

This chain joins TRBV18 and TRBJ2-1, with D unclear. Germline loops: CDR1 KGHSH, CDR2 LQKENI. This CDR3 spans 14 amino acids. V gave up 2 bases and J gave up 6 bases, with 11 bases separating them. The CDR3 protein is CASSPETRINEQFF. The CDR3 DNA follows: TGTGCCAGCTCACCAGAGACAAGGATCAATGAGCAGTTCTTC.

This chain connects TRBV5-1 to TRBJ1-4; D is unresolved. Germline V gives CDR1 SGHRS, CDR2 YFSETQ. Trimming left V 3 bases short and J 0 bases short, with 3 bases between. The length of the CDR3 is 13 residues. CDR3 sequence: CASSSSTNEKLFF. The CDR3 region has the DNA TGCGCCAGCAGCTCCTCAACTAATGAAAAACTGTTTTTT.

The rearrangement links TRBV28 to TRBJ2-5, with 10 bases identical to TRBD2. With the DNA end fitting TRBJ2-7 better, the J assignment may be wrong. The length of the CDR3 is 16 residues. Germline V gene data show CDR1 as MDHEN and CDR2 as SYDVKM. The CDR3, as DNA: TGTGCCAGCAGTTTAGGAGCGGGAGGGCCTCGGGACGAGCAGTACTTC. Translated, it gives CASSLGAGGPRDEQYF.

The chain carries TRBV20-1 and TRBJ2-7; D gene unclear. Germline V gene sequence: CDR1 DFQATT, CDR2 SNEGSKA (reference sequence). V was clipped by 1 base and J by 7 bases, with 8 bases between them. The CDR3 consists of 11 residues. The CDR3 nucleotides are TGCAGTGCTAGAGGGGGTTTGGAGCAGTACTTC. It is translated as CSARGGLEQYF.

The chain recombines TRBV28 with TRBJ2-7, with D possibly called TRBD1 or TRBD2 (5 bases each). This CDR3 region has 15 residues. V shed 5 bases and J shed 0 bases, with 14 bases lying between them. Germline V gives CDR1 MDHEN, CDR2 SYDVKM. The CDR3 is CASSPRGMSSYEQYF. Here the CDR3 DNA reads TGTGCCAGCAGTCCCCGGGGCATGAGCTCCTACGAGCAGTACTTC. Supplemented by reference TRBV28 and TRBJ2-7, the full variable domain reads DVKVTQSSRYLVKRTGEKVFLECVQDMDHENMFWYRQDPGLGLRLIYFSYDVKMKEKGDIPEGYSVSREKKERFSLILESASTNQTSMYLCASSPRGMSSYEQYFGPGTRLTVT.

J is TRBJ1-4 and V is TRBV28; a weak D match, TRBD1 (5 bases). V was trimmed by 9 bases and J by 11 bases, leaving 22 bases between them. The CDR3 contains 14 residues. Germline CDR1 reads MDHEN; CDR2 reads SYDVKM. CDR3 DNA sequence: TGTGCCAGTTATGACGCCGGGACCCAAGGGAAACTGTTTTTT. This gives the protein CASYDAGTQGKLFF. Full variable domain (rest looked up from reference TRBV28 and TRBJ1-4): DVKVTQSSRYLVKRTGEKVFLECVQDMDHENMFWYRQDPGLGLRLIYFSYDVKMKEKGDIPEGYSVSREKKERFSLILESASTNQTSMYLCASYDAGTQGKLFFGSGTQLSVL.

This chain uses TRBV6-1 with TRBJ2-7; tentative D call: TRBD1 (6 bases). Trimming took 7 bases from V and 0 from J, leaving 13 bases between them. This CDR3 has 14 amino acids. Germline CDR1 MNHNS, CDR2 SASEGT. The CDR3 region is CASTETGHSYEQYF. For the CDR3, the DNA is TGTGCCAGCACAGAGACAGGACACTCCTACGAGCAGTACTTC.

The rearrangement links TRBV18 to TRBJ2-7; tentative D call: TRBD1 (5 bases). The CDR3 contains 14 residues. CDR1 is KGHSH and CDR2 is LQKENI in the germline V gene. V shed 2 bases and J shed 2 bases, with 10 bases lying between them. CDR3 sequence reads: CASSPGANTYEQYF. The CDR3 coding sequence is TGTGCCAGCTCACCAGGGGCCAACACCTACGAGCAGTACTTC.

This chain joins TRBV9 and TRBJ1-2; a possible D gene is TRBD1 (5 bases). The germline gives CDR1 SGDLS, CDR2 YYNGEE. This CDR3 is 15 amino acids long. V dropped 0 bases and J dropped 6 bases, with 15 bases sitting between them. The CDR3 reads CASSVDRAGSNGYTF. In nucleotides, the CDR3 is TGTGCCAGCAGCGTAGATCGAGCAGGGAGCAATGGCTACACCTTC.

The CDR3: CASSDLTSGEQYF. DNA of the CDR3: TGCGCCAGCAGTGACCTGACTAGCGGCGAGCAGTACTTC. V and J are TRBV10-1 and TRBJ2-7; 9 bases map to TRBD2. The CDR3 is made up of 13 amino acids. The ends lost 3 bases at V and 6 bases at J; junction bases unmatched: 3. The germline V gene has CDR1 WNHNN and CDR2 SYGVQD (reference sequence).

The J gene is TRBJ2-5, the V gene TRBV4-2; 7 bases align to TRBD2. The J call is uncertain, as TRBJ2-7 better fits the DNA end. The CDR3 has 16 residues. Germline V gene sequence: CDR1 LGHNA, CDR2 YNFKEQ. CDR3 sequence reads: CASSLQLGGSPTEQYF. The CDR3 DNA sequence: TGTGCCAGCAGCCTGCAACTGGGCGGGAGTCCAACCGAGCAGTACTTC.